Listed here are 27 T cell receptor beta chains from one sample, sequenced in a study of T cell responses to AZD1222 COVID-19 vaccine (dated by TCRdb to about 2021). Reading the label with the study, this specimen's time point is: baseline before first vaccination. The treatment or condition label, as the study defines it: meningococcal conjugate vaccine given as trial control. The receptor library was made with the immunoSEQ multiplex PCR assay. As stored in TCRdb, this immuneACCESS dataset retains in-frame rearrangements with V and J assigned. A fraction of the clones does not appear; measured against another copy, unresolved V genes explain less than half of the discrepancy, and the remainder lacks a known reason. The sample includes 150,000 to 200,000 clones, with about 87% observed a single time. The ten largest clones represent about 2.5% of the sample. Sequenced material: peripheral blood, taken on day 0 of MenACWY control vaccination. The receptors come from an adult in good health.

V gene TRBV28 combines with J gene TRBJ1-2, with D possibly matching TRBD1 (5 bases). The germline CDR1 and CDR2 sequences are MDHEN and SYDVKM. The CDR3 contains 13 residues. The V end lost 2 bases, the J end lost 3 bases, and 7 bases lay between the germline ends. CDR3: CASSLAGDYGYTF. In DNA, the CDR3 is TGTGCCAGCAGTTTAGCGGGGGACTATGGCTACACCTTC.

V usage is TRBV7-9 and J usage is TRBJ1-4, with a weak D call TRBD1 (5 bases). The CDR3 runs 15 residues. Germline V gene lookup returns CDR1 SEHNR and CDR2 FQNEAQ (reference sequence). With 5 bases removed from V and 10 bases from J, the gap between germline ends came to 20 bases. CDR3 amino acids: CASSHDGLAGGKLFF. CDR3 DNA sequence: TGTGCCAGCAGCCACGACGGACTGGCGGGGGGAAAACTGTTTTTT. Together with reference TRBV7-9 and TRBJ1-4, the CDR3 gives the full variable domain: DTGVSQNPRHKITKRGQNVTFRCDPISEHNRLYWYRQTLGQGPEFLTYFQNEAQLEKSRLLSDRFSAERPKGSFSTLEIQRTEQGDSAMYLCASSHDGLAGGKLFFGSGTQLSVL.

This clone was detected a few times. The chain joins TRBV29-1 to TRBJ2-2; TRBD2 matches 7 bases. J lost 4 bases, V lost 5 bases, and 1 base had no gene match. The germline gives CDR1 SQVTM, CDR2 ANQGSEA. The CDR3 loop spans 12 amino acids. The chain's CDR3 is CSVSGGTGELFF. The CDR3 coding sequence is TGCAGCGTTTCGGGGGGCACCGGGGAGCTGTTTTTT.

V and J are TRBV20-1 and TRBJ2-7; 10 positions match TRBD1. Germline CDR1 reads DFQATT; CDR2 reads SNEGSKA (reference sequence). The V and J ends lost 3 bases and 2 bases, in that order; junction bases with no gene match: 10. The CDR3 length is 16 residues. Here the CDR3 reads CSASAPPGQGTYEQYF. The CDR3 coding sequence is TGCAGTGCTAGTGCCCCTCCGGGACAGGGGACCTACGAGCAGTACTTC.

To note about this clone: One end of the junction varies from germline; a read error may be responsible. J is TRBJ2-7 and V is TRBV19; the match to TRBD2 covers 7 bases. Germline lookup yields CDR1 LNHDA and CDR2 SQIVND (reference sequence). CDR3 size: 16 residues. The DNA for the CDR3 is TGTGCCAGTAGTCTAGACGGGGCTAGCGGACCTTACGAGCAGTACTTC. Protein: CASSLDGASGPYEQYF.

This chain joins TRBV9 and TRBJ2-2; perhaps D is TRBD1 or TRBD2 (5 bases each). V dropped 2 bases and J dropped 7 bases, with 15 bases sitting between them. Germline V lookup: CDR1 SGDLS, CDR2 YYNGEE. The CDR3 runs 15 residues. In DNA form, the CDR3 reads TGTGCCAGCAGCGTTTCGGGGCTGACGGGCGGGGAGCTGTTTTTT. Translating it yields CASSVSGLTGGELFF. Drawing the rest from reference TRBV9 and TRBJ2-2, the complete variable domain is DSGVTQTPKHLITATGQRVTLRCSPRSGDLSVYWYQQSLDQGLQFLIQYYNGEERAKGNILERFSAQQFPDLHSELNLSSLELGDSALYFCASSVSGLTGGELFFGEGSRLTVL.

The rearrangement uses TRBV7-2 and TRBJ1-5; weak D call: TRBD1 (6 bases). Germline V gene data show CDR1 as SGHTA and CDR2 as FQGNSA. Trimming shortened V by 1 base and J by 6 bases, and 13 bases separated the two germline ends. The CDR3 sequence is 15 residues long. For the CDR3, the DNA is TGTGCCAGCAGCTTAGACATCAGGGGTTCTCAGCCCCAGCATTTT. It translates to CASSLDIRGSQPQHF.

The rearrangement joins TRBV28 to TRBJ1-4; 8 bases fit TRBD1. The CDR3 runs 13 residues. J was trimmed by 8 bases and V by 5 bases; bases with no gene match: 4. Germline values: CDR1 MDHEN, CDR2 SYDVKM. CDR3 residues: CASSGRGLEKLFF. CDR3 nucleotides: TGTGCCAGCAGTGGCAGGGGGCTCGAAAAACTGTTTTTT.

This chain uses TRBV30 with TRBJ1-1; no reliable D call. The CDR3 is made up of 13 amino acids. Germline assignment: CDR1 GTSNPN and CDR2 SVGIG (reference sequence). Deletions cut 4 bases from V and 1 base from J, with 10 bases between. The CDR3 DNA is TGTGCCTGGACACTTGGAGGGAACACTGAAGCTTTCTTT. This translates into CAWTLGGNTEAFF.

The chain links TRBV5-1 to TRBJ2-2; 9 bases match TRBD1. Germline V CDR1 and CDR2: SGHRS, YFSETQ. With V trimmed by 1 base and J by 7 bases, 11 bases remained unmatched. The CDR3 length is 17 residues. This CDR3 is CASSLLAGTGRIGELFF. The CDR3 bases are TGCGCCAGCAGCTTGCTCGCCGGGACAGGGCGAATCGGGGAGCTGTTTTTT.

V and J are TRBV19 and TRBJ1-2; TRBD1 might be the D (6 bases). Germline lookup yields CDR1 LNHDA and CDR2 SQIVND (reference sequence). Deletions cut 2 bases from V and 2 bases from J, with 12 bases between. The CDR3 loop spans 15 amino acids. CDR3 in amino acids: CASSIFGGGNYGYTF. In DNA, the CDR3 is TGTGCCAGTAGTATATTTGGGGGCGGAAACTATGGCTACACCTTC.

The V call is TRBV5-1, the J call TRBJ2-3, with 10 bases aligning to TRBD2. The germline V gene has CDR1 SGHRS and CDR2 YFSETQ. This CDR3 spans 16 amino acids. Losses at the gene ends were 4 bases for V and 4 bases for J; bases not matched to a gene: 9. The CDR3 nucleotides are TGCGCCAGCAGCAACTCCGGGACTAGCGCTTCAGATACGCAGTATTTT. Protein sequence: CASSNSGTSASDTQYF.

The V gene is TRBV25-1, the J gene TRBJ1-2, with D hard to call. CDR1 and CDR2 (germline): MGHDK, SYGVNS. The CDR3 sequence is 11 residues long. V was clipped by 2 bases and J by 6 bases, with 4 bases between them. The CDR3 loop is CASSERDGYTF. In DNA form, the CDR3 reads TGTGCCAGCAGTGAACGGGATGGCTACACCTTC.

The V and J genes are TRBV7-2 and TRBJ1-6; 8 bases line up with TRBD1. Germline V gene data show CDR1 as SGHTA and CDR2 as FQGNSA. The CDR3 runs 14 residues. Losses at the gene ends were 4 bases for V and 10 bases for J; bases not matched to a gene: 6. The CDR3: CASSWTGFDSPLHF. CDR3 bases: TGTGCCAGCAGCTGGACAGGGTTCGACTCACCCCTCCACTTT.

The chain uses TRBV7-2 and TRBJ1-6; no clear D gene. The germline V and J ends were trimmed by 1 base and 9 bases, with 13 bases remaining between them. The CDR3 is 15 amino acids. Germline lookup yields CDR1 SGHTA and CDR2 FQGNSA. The CDR3 DNA reads TGTGCCAGCAGCTTAGACGGGATGGTGACTTCACCCCTCCACTTT. Translating it yields CASSLDGMVTSPLHF.

The chain has TRBV24-1 and TRBJ2-1; TRBD1 matches at 11 bases. CDR3 length: 15 residues. J was trimmed by 4 bases and V by 4 bases; bases with no gene match: 2. Germline V CDR1 and CDR2: KGHDR, SFDVKD. The CDR3 is CATSEGQGGYNEQFF. The CDR3 DNA follows: TGTGCCACCAGTGAGGGACAGGGGGGTTACAATGAGCAGTTCTTC.

The J gene is TRBJ2-3, the V gene TRBV2; tentative D call: TRBD2 (5 bases). V lost 11 bases and J 1 base, leaving 19 bases between the germline ends. The CDR3 spans 15 residues. CDR1 SNHLY and CDR2 FYNNEI come from the germline V gene. The DNA for the CDR3 is TGTGCCGGCCAGGAGGCGGCCGAAGGCACAGATACGCAGTATTTT. It encodes CAGQEAAEGTDTQYF. The full variable domain, rest sourced from reference TRBV2 and TRBJ2-3, is EPEVTQTPSHQVTQMGQEVILRCVPISNHLYFYWYRQILGQKVEFLVSFYNNEISEKSEIFDDQFSVERPDGSNFTLKIRSTKLEDSAMYFCAGQEAAEGTDTQYFGPGTRLTVL.

This clone was seen a few times. The chain has TRBV3-1 (or the pseudogene TRBV3-2) and TRBJ2-5, with TRBD2 matching 7 bases. J lost 5 bases, V lost 4 bases, and 7 bases had no gene match. This CDR3 comprises 14 residues. Germline V gives CDR1 LGHDT, CDR2 YNNKEL (reference sequence). CDR3 in amino acids: CASSLRLAQETQYF. CDR3 nucleotides: TGTGCCAGCAGCCTTCGACTAGCCCAGGAGACCCAGTACTTC.

CDR3: CASSGGLPYNEQFF. CDR3 DNA sequence: TGTGCCAGCAGCGGCGGACTACCCTACAATGAGCAGTTCTTC. The chain recombines TRBV9 with TRBJ2-1; weak D call: TRBD2 (6 bases). Per germline, CDR1 SGDLS and CDR2 YYNGEE. Trimming removed 3 bases at V and 2 bases at J, with 9 bases between. The length of the CDR3 is 14 residues.

The chain links TRBV12-3 or TRBV12-4 to TRBJ1-2; 7 bases are shared with TRBD1. V dropped 8 bases and J dropped 4; count of bases not matched to a gene: 7. This CDR3 is built from 13 residues. DNA for the CDR3: TGTGCCAGCTTATACAGGGACAGCTATGGCTACACCTTC. Translating gives CASLYRDSYGYTF.

The V gene is TRBV28, the J gene TRBJ1-2; 10 nucleotides align to TRBD1. V lost 6 bases to trimming and J lost 6 bases; unmatched junction nucleotides: 13. The CDR3 covers 16 residues. The V gene's germline CDR1 is MDHEN and CDR2 SYDVKM. The CDR3 loop is CASRTTGGPLIDGYTF. In DNA form, the CDR3 reads TGTGCCAGCAGAACGACAGGGGGCCCACTGATAGATGGCTACACCTTC.

The chain links TRBV27 to TRBJ1-6, with 7 positions matching TRBD1. CDR1 MNHEY and CDR2 SMNVEV come from the germline V gene (reference sequence). CDR3 length equals 15 residues. The V and J ends lost 3 bases and 9 bases, in that order; junction bases with no gene match: 8. CDR3 bases: TGTGCCAGCAGTTTTTCTCCGGACAGGAGTTCACCCCTCCACTTT. Translation: CASSFSPDRSSPLHF.

This clone has just one count. J is TRBJ1-6 and V is TRBV9; no firm D call. This CDR3 has 16 amino acids. The V end was cut by 2 bases, the J end by 7 bases, with 16 bases between. Germline V gives CDR1 SGDLS, CDR2 YYNGEE. The CDR3 loop is CASSVGAGRENSPLHF. CDR3 sequence (DNA): TGTGCCAGCAGCGTTGGAGCCGGACGGGAAAATTCACCCCTCCACTTT.

The J gene is TRBJ2-1, the V gene TRBV5-1; the D call may be TRBD1 or TRBD2 (6 bases each). Germline lookup yields CDR1 SGHRS and CDR2 YFSETQ. Trimming cost V 5 bases and J 0 bases, with 12 bases left between them. The CDR3 is 15 residues long. The CDR3 DNA is TGCGCCAGCAGTGGAGGGGGGACCTCCTACAATGAGCAGTTCTTC. Protein sequence: CASSGGGTSYNEQFF.

The chain links TRBV24-1 to TRBJ2-3; D is perhaps TRBD1 (5 bases). This CDR3 has 13 residues. V gave up 7 bases and J gave up 3 bases, with 10 bases separating them. Germline CDR1 is KGHDR and CDR2 is SFDVKD. In nucleotides, the CDR3 is TGTGCCACCAGCCCTCCAGGGACAGATACGCAGTATTTT. Translating gives CATSPPGTDTQYF.

The chain uses TRBV7-9 and TRBJ1-1; D not certain. The CDR3 runs to 15 residues. CDR1 is SEHNR and CDR2 is FQNEAQ in the germline V gene (reference sequence). V dropped 5 bases and J dropped 2 bases, with 15 bases sitting between them. The CDR3 loop reads CASSPPGWTNTEAFF. The CDR3 DNA is TGTGCCAGCAGCCCGCCGGGGTGGACCAACACTGAAGCTTTCTTT.

The rearrangement joins TRBV13 to TRBJ2-5; no reliable D call. CDR1 and CDR2 (germline): PRHDT, FYEKMQ (reference sequence). The CDR3 sequence is 15 residues long. The ends were cut back, 0 bases at V and 4 bases at J, with 12 bases in the middle. CDR3 DNA sequence: TGTGCCAGCAGCTTAGGACGTGGTAGTGCAGAGACCCAGTACTTC. It specifies CASSLGRGSAETQYF. The complete variable domain, with remaining parts taken from reference TRBV13 and TRBJ2-5, reads AAGVIQSPRHLIKEKRETATLKCYPIPRHDTVYWYQQGPGQDPQFLISFYEKMQSDKGSIPDRFSAQQFSDYHSELNMSSLELGDSALYFCASSLGRGSAETQYFGPGTRLLVL.